This T cell receptor (beta chain) appears in the sequencing data of a study of spatial heterogeneity in lung cancer. Study overall: The study consistently detected more beta-chain than alpha-chain sequences. Every unique TCR and UMI combination, on average, appeared more than ten times in raw reads.

Time point: sample taken at primary tumor resection. The input material, whole RNA from tumor, nontumor lung or frozen PBMC, was sequenced unsorted. There were 72 donors, all of them untreated patients with early-stage non-small cell lung cancer. Study-level points and caveats: There were more appearances of ubiquitous expanded tumor TCRs in blood at resection than at follow-up.

This clonotype was seen ten or more times. Its antigen is undetermined. TCRdb re-called the 5' RACE reads with MiXCR, one entry per CDR3 protein. The table has roughly 49,000 distinct CDR3 sequences, over 5.5% seen once. Germline V gene lookup returns CDR1 SGHRS and CDR2 YFSETQ. CDR3 size: 13 residues. V was cut by 0 bases and J by 4 bases, with 8 bases left in between. Sequenced material: PBMCs, taken at surgery. The chain is built from TRBV5-1 and TRBJ2-7, with no clear D. The receptor was isolated from a female donor with early-stage non-small cell lung cancer. CDR3 coding DNA: TGCGCCAGCAGCTTGGGTTTATGGTACGAGCAGTACTTC. It encodes CASSLGLWYEQYF.